This record covers a single T cell receptor (beta chain). The data belong to a study of cytomegalovirus exposure and HLA in healthy donors. Primers included in the PCR were 60 Vbeta and 13 Jbeta primers. Data came from immunoSEQ multiplex PCR; TCRdb stores just in-frame clones and leaves some out. Of under 150,000 clones listed, roughly 85% are singletons. Trimming pared 8 bases from V and 1 base from J, leaving 18 bases between. The CDR3 covers 15 residues. The germline gives CDR1 MDHEN, CDR2 SYDVKM. The V call is TRBV28, the J call TRBJ2-7; D is perhaps TRBD2 (5 bases). The clonotype originates from a woman between 25 and 40 years old in good health and CMV-seropositive. The sample was PBMCs. The CDR3 region has the DNA TGTGCCAGCGGGTTATCGGGAACACTATCCTACGAGCAGTACTTC. Translating it yields CASGLSGTLSYEQYF.